These 11 T cell receptor beta chains were sequenced from one sample in a study of T cells after yellow fever vaccination. TCRdb reprocessed the 5' RACE reads with MiXCR, giving one entry per CDR3 protein. This table has fewer than 450,000 distinct CDR3 sequences, under 14% appearing once. The specimen comprised PBMCs, sampled on the day of the first yellow fever vaccination. The receptors here all came from a man aged 18-30 years who received the YFV17D yellow fever vaccine.

This clonotype was detected a few times. This chain links TRBV20-1 with TRBJ1-3, with D possibly being TRBD1 (5 bases). V was shortened by 4 bases and J by 8 bases, with 12 bases between the two germline ends. This CDR3 comprises 12 residues. Per germline, CDR1 DFQATT and CDR2 SNEGSKA (reference sequence). The CDR3 DNA follows: TGCAGTGCTACCCAGGGAGGCGACACCATATATTTT. This sequence encodes CSATQGGDTIYF.

This clonotype turned up a few times. The CDR3 DNA follows: TGCGCCAGCAGCCCCCTACCCCGGAGCGGTTTTACTGAAGCTTTCTTT. Its protein product is CASSPLPRSGFTEAFF. The chain combines TRBV23-1 with TRBJ1-1, with D unclear. TRBV23-1 is placed among ORFs of uncertain function. V was cut by 6 bases and J by 5 bases, with 22 bases left in between. The CDR3 covers 16 residues.

The chain has TRBV7-2 and TRBJ2-7; D is perhaps TRBD1 or TRBD2 (6 bases each). This CDR3 region has 13 residues. The V end lost 4 bases, the J end lost 3 bases, and 10 bases lay between the germline ends. Germline values: CDR1 SGHTA, CDR2 FQGNSA. The DNA for the CDR3 is TGTGCCAGCAGCTACAGGGAGGACTACGAGCAGTACTTC. Protein sequence: CASSYREDYEQYF.

This clonotype was seen only a few times. V usage is TRBV10-3 and J usage is TRBJ1-5; 10 bases are shared with TRBD1. The CDR3 loop spans 14 amino acids. The J segment lost 5 bases and the V segment lost 3 bases, leaving 1 base of the junction unmatched. The germline CDR1 and CDR2 sequences are ENHRY and SYGVKD. This chain's CDR3 is CAISEGTGDQPQHF. In nucleotides, the CDR3 is TGTGCCATCAGTGAAGGGACAGGGGATCAGCCCCAGCATTTT.

In its sample, this clonotype was seen many times. V and J are TRBV5-1 and TRBJ1-3, with a possible D match to TRBD1 (5 bases). The CDR3 has 14 residues. V gave up 3 bases and J gave up 4 bases, with 11 bases separating them. CDR1 and CDR2 from the germline V gene are SGHRS and YFSETQ. The CDR3 sequence is CASSSGTRGNTIYF. The CDR3 DNA reads TGCGCCAGCAGCTCCGGGACCAGGGGAAACACCATATATTTT.

The chain is built from TRBV11-1 and TRBJ2-2, with TRBD1 identical over 12 bases. The CDR3 has 16 residues. The V and J ends lost 5 bases and 0 bases, in that order; junction bases with no gene match: 1. Germline loops: CDR1 SGHAT, CDR2 FQDESV (reference sequence). CDR3 amino acids: CASSGTGGTNTGELFF. The CDR3 nucleotides read TGTGCCAGCAGCGGGACAGGGGGCACGAACACCGGGGAGCTGTTTTTT.

This clonotype was counted between two and nine times. The chain employs TRBV7-2 and TRBJ2-3; D unclear. The CDR3 spans 13 residues. V was cut by 2 bases and J by 6 bases, with 9 bases left in between. CDR1 is SGHTA and CDR2 is FQGNSA in the germline V gene. CDR3 sequence (DNA): TGTGCCAGCAGCTTAATCCCGAGGGATACGCAGTATTTT. It is translated as CASSLIPRDTQYF. Based on the CDR3 plus reference TRBV7-2 and TRBJ2-3, the full variable domain is GAGVSQSPSNKVTEKGKDVELRCDPISGHTALYWYRQSLGQGLEFLIYFQGNSAPDKSGLPSDRFSAERTGGSVSTLTIQRTQQEDSAVYLCASSLIPRDTQYFGPGTRLTVL.

The sample holds many counts of this clonotype. This chain uses TRBV18 with TRBJ1-2; perhaps TRBD1 as D (6 bases). The CDR3 contains 15 residues. The ends were cut back, 2 bases at V and 2 bases at J, with 12 bases in the middle. CDR1 is KGHSH, CDR2 LQKENI, per germline. CDR3: CASSPTGQMNYGYTF. In DNA form, the CDR3 reads TGTGCCAGCTCACCAACCGGACAGATGAACTATGGCTACACCTTC.

Only a few counts were recorded for this clonotype. The rearrangement uses TRBV5-1 and TRBJ1-5; TRBD1 is a possible D gene (5 bases). CDR3 length equals 15 residues. Germline V lookup: CDR1 SGHRS, CDR2 YFSETQ. Trimming removed 0 bases at V and 5 bases at J, with 12 bases between. This CDR3 reads CASSLDGDDHQPQHF. Here the CDR3 DNA reads TGCGCCAGCAGCTTGGACGGGGACGATCATCAGCCCCAGCATTTT.

This clonotype has just a few counts. V usage is TRBV27 and J usage is TRBJ2-3, with 7 bases fitting TRBD2. The CDR3 extends over 15 amino acids. Germline V gives CDR1 MNHEY, CDR2 SMNVEV (reference sequence). V gave up 2 bases and J gave up 0 bases; unmatched junction bases: 2. CDR3: CASSLMGGSTDTQYF. CDR3 bases: TGTGCCAGCAGTTTAATGGGGGGGAGCACAGATACGCAGTATTTT.

This clonotype appeared a few times. This chain links TRBV13 with TRBJ1-3; the match to TRBD1 covers 8 bases. V shed 1 base and J 3 bases; nucleotides not matched to a gene: 2. The CDR3 sequence is 15 residues long. Germline assignment: CDR1 PRHDT and CDR2 FYEKMQ (reference sequence). This CDR3 reads CASSLAGGIGNTIYF. The CDR3 nucleotides read TGTGCCAGCAGCTTAGCAGGGGGCATTGGAAACACCATATATTTT. Complete variable domain (other parts from reference TRBV13 and TRBJ1-3): AAGVIQSPRHLIKEKRETATLKCYPIPRHDTVYWYQQGPGQDPQFLISFYEKMQSDKGSIPDRFSAQQFSDYHSELNMSSLELGDSALYFCASSLAGGIGNTIYFGEGSWLTVV.